This T cell receptor beta chain is drawn from a study of CD8 T cell repertoires and HIV-1 epitope variants. Study-level points and caveats: Of 9 or 10 antigen-specific beta clonotypes, five to seven appeared to cross-react with escape variants.

The table came from immunoSEQ multiplex PCR; TCRdb's copy has only in-frame clones and leaves some out. The data show 80,000 to 95,000 clones, roughly four fifths seen once. This clone was counted a single time. The antigen is unknown. This CDR3 is 12 amino acids long. V was pared by 3 bases and J by 3 bases, with 7 bases between. Germline V gene data show CDR1 as SGHRS and CDR2 as YFSETQ. The chain links TRBV5-1 to TRBJ2-7; D call uncertain. This TCR was sampled from a male donor with HIV. The sequencing input was uncultured baseline CD8+ T cells from peripheral blood mononuclear cells (PBMCs). The CDR3 here is CASSSTYYEQYF. In DNA form, the CDR3 reads TGCGCCAGCAGCTCCACCTACTACGAGCAGTACTTC.